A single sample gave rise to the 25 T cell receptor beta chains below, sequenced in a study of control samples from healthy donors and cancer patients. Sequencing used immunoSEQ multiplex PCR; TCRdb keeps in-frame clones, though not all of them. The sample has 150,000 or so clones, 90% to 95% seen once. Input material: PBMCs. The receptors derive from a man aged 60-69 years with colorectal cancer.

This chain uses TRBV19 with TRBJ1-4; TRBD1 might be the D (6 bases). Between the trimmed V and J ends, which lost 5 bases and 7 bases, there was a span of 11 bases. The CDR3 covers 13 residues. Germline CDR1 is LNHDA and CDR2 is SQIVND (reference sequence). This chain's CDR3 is CASSSWTVEKLFF. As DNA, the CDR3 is TGTGCCAGTAGTTCCTGGACAGTTGAAAAACTGTTTTTT. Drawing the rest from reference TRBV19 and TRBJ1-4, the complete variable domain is DGGITQSPKYLFRKEGQNVTLSCEQNLNHDAMYWYRQDPGQGLRLIYYSQIVNDFQKGDIAEGYSVSREKKESFPLTVTSAQKNPTAFYLCASSSWTVEKLFFGSGTQLSVL.

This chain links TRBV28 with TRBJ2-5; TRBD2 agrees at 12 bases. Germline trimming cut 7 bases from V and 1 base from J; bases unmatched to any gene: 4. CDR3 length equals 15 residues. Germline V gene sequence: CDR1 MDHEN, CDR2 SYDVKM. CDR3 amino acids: CASTSGGASQETQYF. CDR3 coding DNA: TGTGCCAGCACTAGCGGGGGGGCTAGCCAAGAGACCCAGTACTTC.

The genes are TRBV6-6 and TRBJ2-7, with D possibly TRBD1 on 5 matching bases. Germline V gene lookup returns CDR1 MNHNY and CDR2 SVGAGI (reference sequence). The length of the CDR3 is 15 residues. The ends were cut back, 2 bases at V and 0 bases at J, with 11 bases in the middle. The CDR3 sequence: CASSYGAPSSYEQYF. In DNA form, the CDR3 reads TGTGCCAGCAGTTACGGGGCCCCGAGCTCCTACGAGCAGTACTTC.

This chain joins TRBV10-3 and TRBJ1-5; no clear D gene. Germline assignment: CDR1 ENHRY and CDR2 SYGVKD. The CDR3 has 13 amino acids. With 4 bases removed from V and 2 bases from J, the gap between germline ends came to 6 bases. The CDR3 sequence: CAISVAGNQPQHF. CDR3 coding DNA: TGTGCCATCAGTGTAGCGGGCAATCAGCCCCAGCATTTT.

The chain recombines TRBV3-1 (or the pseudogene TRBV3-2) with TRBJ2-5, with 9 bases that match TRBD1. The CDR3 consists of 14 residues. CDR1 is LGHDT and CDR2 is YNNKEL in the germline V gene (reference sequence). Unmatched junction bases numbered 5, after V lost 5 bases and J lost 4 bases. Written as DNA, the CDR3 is TGTGCCAGCAGCGTTACAGGGGGCCGAGAGACCCAGTACTTC. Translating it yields CASSVTGGRETQYF.

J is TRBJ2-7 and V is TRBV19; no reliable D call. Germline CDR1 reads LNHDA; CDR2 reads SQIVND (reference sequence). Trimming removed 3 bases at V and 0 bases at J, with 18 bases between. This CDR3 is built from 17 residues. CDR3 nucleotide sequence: TGTGCCAGTAGTATGATTTTCGCTCGGCAGCGCTCCTACGAGCAGTACTTC. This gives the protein CASSMIFARQRSYEQYF.

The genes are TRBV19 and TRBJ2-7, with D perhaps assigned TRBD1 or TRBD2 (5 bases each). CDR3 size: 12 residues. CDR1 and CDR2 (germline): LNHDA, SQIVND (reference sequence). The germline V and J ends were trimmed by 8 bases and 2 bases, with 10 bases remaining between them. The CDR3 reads CASEGRAYEQYF. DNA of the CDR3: TGTGCCAGTGAGGGACGGGCCTACGAGCAGTACTTC.

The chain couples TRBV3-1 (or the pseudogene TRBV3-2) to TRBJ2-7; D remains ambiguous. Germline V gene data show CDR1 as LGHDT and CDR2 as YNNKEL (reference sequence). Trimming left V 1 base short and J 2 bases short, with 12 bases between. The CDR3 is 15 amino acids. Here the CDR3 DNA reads TGTGCCAGCAGCCAAGCACTATTATCTGCCTACGAGCAGTACTTC. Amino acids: CASSQALLSAYEQYF.

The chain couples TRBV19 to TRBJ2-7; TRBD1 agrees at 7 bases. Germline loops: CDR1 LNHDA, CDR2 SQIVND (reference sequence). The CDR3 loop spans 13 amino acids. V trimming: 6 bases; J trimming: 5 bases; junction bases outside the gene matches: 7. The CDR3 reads CASSTPTGNEQYF. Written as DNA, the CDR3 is TGTGCCAGTAGCACCCCGACAGGGAACGAGCAGTACTTC.

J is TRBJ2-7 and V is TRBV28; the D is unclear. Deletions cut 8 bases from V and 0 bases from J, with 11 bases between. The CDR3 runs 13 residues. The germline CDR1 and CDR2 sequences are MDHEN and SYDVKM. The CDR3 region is CASSSAPSYEQYF. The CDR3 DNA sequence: TGTGCCAGCTCTAGTGCGCCCTCCTACGAGCAGTACTTC.

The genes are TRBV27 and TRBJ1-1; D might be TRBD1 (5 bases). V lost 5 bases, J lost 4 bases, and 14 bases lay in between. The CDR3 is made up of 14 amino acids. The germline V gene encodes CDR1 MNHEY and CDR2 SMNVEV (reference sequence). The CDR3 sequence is CASSRGQAATEAFF. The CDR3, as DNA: TGTGCCAGCAGTCGGGGCCAGGCGGCCACTGAAGCTTTCTTT.

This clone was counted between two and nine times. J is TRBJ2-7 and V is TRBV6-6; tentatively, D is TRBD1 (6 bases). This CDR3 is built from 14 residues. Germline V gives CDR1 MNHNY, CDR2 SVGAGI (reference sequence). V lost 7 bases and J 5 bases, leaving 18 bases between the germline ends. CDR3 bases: TGTGCCAGCAATCTACAGGGTAGATCCCACGAGCAGTACTTC. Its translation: CASNLQGRSHEQYF.

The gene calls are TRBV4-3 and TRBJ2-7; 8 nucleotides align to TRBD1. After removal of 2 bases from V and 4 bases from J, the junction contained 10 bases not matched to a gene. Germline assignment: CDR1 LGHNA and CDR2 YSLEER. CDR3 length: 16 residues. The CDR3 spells CASSQTAGTGGYEQYF. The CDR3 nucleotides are TGCGCCAGCAGCCAAACTGCCGGGACAGGTGGTTACGAGCAGTACTTC.

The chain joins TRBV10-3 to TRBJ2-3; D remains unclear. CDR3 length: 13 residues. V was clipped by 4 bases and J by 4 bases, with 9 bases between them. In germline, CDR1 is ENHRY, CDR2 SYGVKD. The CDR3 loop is CAISADVSDTQYF. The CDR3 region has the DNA TGTGCCATCAGTGCGGACGTCTCAGATACGCAGTATTTT.

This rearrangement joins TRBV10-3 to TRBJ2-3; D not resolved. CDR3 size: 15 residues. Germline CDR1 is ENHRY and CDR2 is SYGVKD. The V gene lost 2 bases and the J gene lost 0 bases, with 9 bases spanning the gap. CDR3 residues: CAISEAGPSTDTQYF. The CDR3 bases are TGTGCCATCAGTGAGGCCGGGCCTAGCACAGATACGCAGTATTTT.

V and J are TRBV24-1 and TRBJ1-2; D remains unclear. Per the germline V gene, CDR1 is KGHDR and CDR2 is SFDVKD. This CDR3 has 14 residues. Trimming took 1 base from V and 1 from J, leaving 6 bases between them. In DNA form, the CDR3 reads TGTGCCACCAGTGATTTCGGGGTTAACTATGGCTACACCTTC. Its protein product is CATSDFGVNYGYTF.

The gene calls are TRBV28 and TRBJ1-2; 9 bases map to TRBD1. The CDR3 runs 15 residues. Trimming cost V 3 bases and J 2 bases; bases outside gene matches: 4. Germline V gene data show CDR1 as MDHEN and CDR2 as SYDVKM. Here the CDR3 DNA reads TGTGCCAGCAGTTTTGTGGGGACAGGGAACTATGGCTACACCTTC. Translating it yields CASSFVGTGNYGYTF.

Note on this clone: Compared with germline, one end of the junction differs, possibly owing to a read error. This CDR3 reads CASSLGGERTATQYF. CDR3 bases: TGTGCCAGCAGCTTAGGCGGGGAACGCACAGCTACGCAGTATTTT. V is TRBV11-2 and J is TRBJ2-3, with D maybe TRBD2 (6 bases). The CDR3 loop spans 15 amino acids. Germline V gives CDR1 SGHAT, CDR2 FQNNGV.

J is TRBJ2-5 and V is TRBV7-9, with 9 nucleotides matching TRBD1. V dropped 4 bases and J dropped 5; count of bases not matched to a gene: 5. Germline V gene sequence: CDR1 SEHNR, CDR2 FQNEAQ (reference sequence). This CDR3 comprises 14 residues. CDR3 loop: CASSWDRAGETQYF. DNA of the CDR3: TGTGCCAGCAGCTGGGACAGGGCGGGCGAGACCCAGTACTTC.

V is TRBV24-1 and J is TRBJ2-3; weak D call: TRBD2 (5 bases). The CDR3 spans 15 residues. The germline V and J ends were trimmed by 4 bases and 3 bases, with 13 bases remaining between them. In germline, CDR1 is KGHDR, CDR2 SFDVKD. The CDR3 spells CATSDPPPGTDTQYF. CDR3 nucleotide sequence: TGTGCCACCAGTGACCCCCCCCCGGGAACAGATACGCAGTATTTT.

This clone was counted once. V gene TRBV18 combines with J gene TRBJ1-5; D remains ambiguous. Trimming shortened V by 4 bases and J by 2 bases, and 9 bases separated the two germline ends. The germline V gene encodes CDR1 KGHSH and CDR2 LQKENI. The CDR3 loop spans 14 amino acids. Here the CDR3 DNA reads TGTGCCAGCTCACGCGGGAACGGCAATCAGCCCCAGCATTTT. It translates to CASSRGNGNQPQHF.

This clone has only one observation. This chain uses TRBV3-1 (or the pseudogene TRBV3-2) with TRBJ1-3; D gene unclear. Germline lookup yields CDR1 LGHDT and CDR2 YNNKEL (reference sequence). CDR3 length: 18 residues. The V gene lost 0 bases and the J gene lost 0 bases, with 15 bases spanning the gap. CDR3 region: CASSQDRMSAYSGNTIYF. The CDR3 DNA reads TGTGCCAGCAGCCAAGATAGAATGTCAGCCTACTCTGGAAACACCATATATTTT.

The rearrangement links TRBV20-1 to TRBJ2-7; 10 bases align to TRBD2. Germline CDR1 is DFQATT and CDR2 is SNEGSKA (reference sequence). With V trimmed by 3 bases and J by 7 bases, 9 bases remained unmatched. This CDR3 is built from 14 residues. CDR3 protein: CSASGDSGGSEQYF. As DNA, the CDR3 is TGCAGTGCTAGTGGAGATAGCGGGGGGAGTGAGCAGTACTTC.

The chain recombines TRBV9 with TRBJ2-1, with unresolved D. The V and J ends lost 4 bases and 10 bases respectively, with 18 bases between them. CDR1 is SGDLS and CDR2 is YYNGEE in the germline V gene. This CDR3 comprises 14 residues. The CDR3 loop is CASSPRSDGREQFF. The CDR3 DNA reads TGTGCCAGCAGCCCTCGGTCGGACGGTCGGGAGCAGTTCTTC.

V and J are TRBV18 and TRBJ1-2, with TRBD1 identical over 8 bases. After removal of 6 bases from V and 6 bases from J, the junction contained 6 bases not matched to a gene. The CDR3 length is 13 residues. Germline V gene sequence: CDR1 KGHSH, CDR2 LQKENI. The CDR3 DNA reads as TGTGCCAGCTCCGAGAGGACAGGGAATGGCTACACCTTC. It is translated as CASSERTGNGYTF.